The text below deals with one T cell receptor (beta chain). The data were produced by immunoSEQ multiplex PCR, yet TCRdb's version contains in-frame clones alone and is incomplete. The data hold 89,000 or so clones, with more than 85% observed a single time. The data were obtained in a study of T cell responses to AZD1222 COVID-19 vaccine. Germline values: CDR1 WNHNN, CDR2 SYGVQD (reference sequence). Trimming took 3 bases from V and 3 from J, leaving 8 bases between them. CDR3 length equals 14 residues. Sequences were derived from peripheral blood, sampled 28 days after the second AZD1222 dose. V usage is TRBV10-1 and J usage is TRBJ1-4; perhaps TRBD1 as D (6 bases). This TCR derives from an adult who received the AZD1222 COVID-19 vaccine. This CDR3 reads CASSDGGPNEKLFF. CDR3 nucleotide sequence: TGCGCCAGCAGTGACGGGGGGCCTAATGAAAAACTGTTTTTT.